The 20 T cell receptor beta chains below were found in one sample sequenced in a study of blood T cell repertoires in COVID-19. Using immunoSEQ multiplex PCR, the repertoire was profiled, and TCRdb retains in-frame clones only, with some absent. The table lists around 280,000 clones, roughly 87% of them singletons. Source material: peripheral blood. The receptors originated from a woman aged 45-65 years who had recovered from COVID-19.

This clone was seen once. V and J are TRBV28 and TRBJ2-7, with 8 bases fitting TRBD1. The CDR3 runs 14 residues. Trimming cost V 6 bases and J 4 bases; bases outside gene matches: 8. Looked up from germline, CDR1 is MDHEN and CDR2 is SYDVKM. CDR3 sequence (DNA): TGTGCCAGCAGGCCTTCAGGGGGCAGGTACGAGCAGTACTTC. Translating gives CASRPSGGRYEQYF.

J is TRBJ2-3 and V is TRBV18; the match to TRBD1 covers 8 bases. With 6 bases clipped from V and 2 bases from J, the junction kept 7 bases outside the gene matches. The CDR3 loop spans 15 amino acids. Germline V gives CDR1 KGHSH, CDR2 LQKENI. The CDR3 region has the DNA TGTGCCAGCTCCCTCGGACAGGGAATCACAGATACGCAGTATTTT. This gives the protein CASSLGQGITDTQYF. Looking up the rest from reference TRBV18 and TRBJ2-3 gives the full variable domain: NAGVMQNPRHLVRRRGQEARLRCSPMKGHSHVYWYRQLPEEGLKFMVYLQKENIIDESGMPKERFSAEFPKEGPSILRIQQVVRGDSAAYFCASSLGQGITDTQYFGPGTRLTVL.

For this clone: An end of the junction does not agree with germline; a read error may underlie this. The rearrangement joins TRBV5-1 to TRBJ2-6; D is unclear. Germline V CDR1 and CDR2: SGHRS, YFSETQ. The CDR3 spans 18 residues. The CDR3 reads CASSPFRVLNSGANVLTF. The CDR3, as DNA: TGCGCCAGCAGCCCCTTCCGGGTGTTAAACTCTGGTGCCAACGTCCTGACTTTC.

The chain recombines TRBV5-1 with TRBJ2-3; a possible D gene is TRBD2 (6 bases). V was clipped by 3 bases and J by 4 bases, with 18 bases between them. The CDR3 runs 16 residues. The germline CDR1 and CDR2 sequences are SGHRS and YFSETQ. The CDR3 nucleotides are TGCGCCAGCAGCTGGATTGCCTTGGGGGGACCAGATACGCAGTATTTT. Protein: CASSWIALGGPDTQYF.

V usage is TRBV19 and J usage is TRBJ1-4; 7 bases map to TRBD1. The trim removed 5 bases at V and 3 bases at J, leaving 6 bases unmatched. The CDR3 spans 15 residues. CDR1 and CDR2 from the germline V gene are LNHDA and SQIVND (reference sequence). The CDR3, as DNA: TGTGCCAGTAGTTTCCGACAGGGCCCTAATGAAAAACTGTTTTTT. This gives the protein CASSFRQGPNEKLFF. Full variable domain (remainder filled in from reference TRBV19 and TRBJ1-4): DGGITQSPKYLFRKEGQNVTLSCEQNLNHDAMYWYRQDPGQGLRLIYYSQIVNDFQKGDIAEGYSVSREKKESFPLTVTSAQKNPTAFYLCASSFRQGPNEKLFFGSGTQLSVL.

The chain carries TRBV10-3 and TRBJ2-7; no clear D gene. Germline V gives CDR1 ENHRY, CDR2 SYGVKD. This CDR3 contains 12 residues. Trimming took 5 bases from V and 0 from J, leaving 5 bases between them. For the CDR3, the DNA is TGTGCCATCAGTAACGGCTCCTACGAGCAGTACTTC. This gives the protein CAISNGSYEQYF.

V gene TRBV28 combines with J gene TRBJ2-7; perhaps TRBD2 as D (5 bases). The CDR3 loop spans 14 amino acids. From germline, CDR1 is MDHEN and CDR2 SYDVKM. The V and J ends lost 7 bases and 1 base respectively, with 14 bases between them. The CDR3 is CASNPMGESYEQYF. CDR3 sequence (DNA): TGTGCCAGCAACCCCATGGGAGAGTCCTACGAGCAGTACTTC.

J is TRBJ2-2 and V is TRBV10-3, with TRBD2 matching over 8 bases. Germline CDR1 ENHRY, CDR2 SYGVKD. The CDR3 contains 14 residues. After removal of 8 bases from V and 3 bases from J, the junction contained 5 bases not matched to a gene. CDR3 residues: CAIGAGVDTGELFF. Here the CDR3 DNA reads TGTGCCATCGGAGCGGGGGTGGACACCGGGGAGCTGTTTTTT.

This clone appeared a single time. The chain recombines TRBV30 with TRBJ2-1; 8 bases are shared with TRBD2. CDR1 and CDR2 (germline): GTSNPN, SVGIG (reference sequence). V shed 6 bases, J shed 1 base, and the junction held 17 bases outside the gene matches. This CDR3 has 18 residues. The CDR3 protein is CACPRGRSGSASYNEQFF. The CDR3 bases are TGTGCCTGTCCTCGGGGGCGAAGCGGGAGCGCGTCCTACAATGAGCAGTTCTTC.

CDR3 nucleotides: TGTGCCAGCAGTTACTCCGGGAAGCCCTACGAGCAGTACTTC. It is translated as CASSYSGKPYEQYF. The chain carries TRBV6-6 and TRBJ2-7; D might be TRBD2 (5 bases). The CDR3 totals 14 residues. V dropped 0 bases and J dropped 2 bases, with 8 bases sitting between them. Germline CDR1 MNHNY, CDR2 SVGAGI (reference sequence).

The count of this clone is one. V gene TRBV2 combines with J gene TRBJ1-2; 7 bases fit TRBD1. Germline values: CDR1 SNHLY, CDR2 FYNNEI. The CDR3 loop spans 13 amino acids. Trimming at V came to 2 bases and at J to 4 bases, leaving 1 base not matched to a gene. CDR3 sequence reads: CASSERTGYGYTF. In nucleotides, the CDR3 is TGTGCCAGCAGTGAAAGGACAGGCTATGGCTACACCTTC.

The V gene is TRBV27, the J gene TRBJ2-1, with D maybe TRBD2 (6 bases). Trimming removed 5 bases at V and 5 bases at J, with 13 bases between. The V gene's germline CDR1 is MNHEY and CDR2 SMNVEV (reference sequence). The CDR3 covers 14 residues. The CDR3 DNA reads TGTGCCAGCAGTGATTGGGGACTCGACAATGAGCAGTTCTTC. This gives the protein CASSDWGLDNEQFF.

The chain recombines TRBV5-1 with TRBJ1-2, with 8 positions matching TRBD1. With V trimmed by 3 bases and J by 4 bases, 11 bases remained unmatched. This CDR3 region has 16 residues. The germline V gene has CDR1 SGHRS and CDR2 YFSETQ. This chain's CDR3 is CASSWQGTTGGYGYTF. In DNA, the CDR3 is TGCGCCAGCAGCTGGCAAGGGACAACAGGGGGCTATGGCTACACCTTC.

The chain uses TRBV2 and TRBJ1-1, with 9 bases identical to TRBD1. Germline V gives CDR1 SNHLY, CDR2 FYNNEI. The CDR3 runs 14 residues. Losses at the gene ends were 3 bases for V and 4 bases for J; bases not matched to a gene: 3. This CDR3 reads CASSDPDRGTEAFF. Here the CDR3 DNA reads TGTGCCAGCAGTGACCCGGACAGGGGCACTGAAGCTTTCTTT. Looking up the rest from reference TRBV2 and TRBJ1-1 gives the full variable domain: EPEVTQTPSHQVTQMGQEVILRCVPISNHLYFYWYRQILGQKVEFLVSFYNNEISEKSEIFDDQFSVERPDGSNFTLKIRSTKLEDSAMYFCASSDPDRGTEAFFGQGTRLTVV.

The V gene is TRBV5-1, the J gene TRBJ1-1; possible D gene TRBD1, 5 bases. This CDR3 has 12 amino acids. The germline gives CDR1 SGHRS, CDR2 YFSETQ. Trimming left V 7 bases short and J 6 bases short, with 13 bases between. CDR3 nucleotides: TGCGCCAGCGGGGGGGTAGGGCCTGAAGCTTTCTTT. As protein: CASGGVGPEAFF.

The genes are TRBV10-3 and TRBJ1-3; D remains unclear. V lost 0 bases to trimming and J lost 1 base, with 7 bases between them. The CDR3 runs 15 residues. Germline V gene sequence: CDR1 ENHRY, CDR2 SYGVKD. CDR3 region: CAISESSGSGNTIYF. The CDR3 nucleotides read TGTGCCATCAGTGAGTCGTCAGGATCTGGAAACACCATATATTTT.

This chain connects TRBV7-2 to TRBJ2-7; the D gene is possibly TRBD1 (6 bases). Germline CDR1 reads SGHTA; CDR2 reads FQGNSA. The CDR3 sequence is 15 residues long. Trimming cost V 5 bases and J 5 bases, with 19 bases left between them. The CDR3 sequence is CASSPQQGAANEQYF. The CDR3 nucleotides read TGTGCCAGCAGCCCACAACAGGGAGCGGCGAACGAGCAGTACTTC. The whole variable domain, filled in from reference TRBV7-2 and TRBJ2-7, reads GAGVSQSPSNKVTEKGKDVELRCDPISGHTALYWYRQSLGQGLEFLIYFQGNSAPDKSGLPSDRFSAERTGGSVSTLTIQRTQQEDSAVYLCASSPQQGAANEQYFGPGTRLTVT.

The chain links TRBV23-1 to TRBJ1-6; 7 nucleotides match TRBD1. TRBV23-1 is known as an ORF, though its function is uncertain. J was trimmed by 9 bases and V by 1 base; bases with no gene match: 3. The CDR3 extends over 14 amino acids. CDR3 DNA sequence: TGCGCCAGCAGTCAATTAGGGACAGCTTCACCCCTCCACTTT. Its protein product is CASSQLGTASPLHF.

As for this clone: At the DNA level, this CDR3 is encoded by other sequences in the same sample as well. The genes are TRBV2 and TRBJ2-3; D call uncertain. Germline CDR1 reads SNHLY; CDR2 reads FYNNEI. The V end was cut by 3 bases, the J end by 3 bases, with 4 bases between. The CDR3 covers 12 residues. For the CDR3, the DNA is TGTGCCAGCAGTGAGCGGACAGATACGCAGTATTTT. This encodes CASSERTDTQYF. The variable domain in full, completed from reference TRBV2 and TRBJ2-3, reads EPEVTQTPSHQVTQMGQEVILRCVPISNHLYFYWYRQILGQKVEFLVSFYNNEISEKSEIFDDQFSVERPDGSNFTLKIRSTKLEDSAMYFCASSERTDTQYFGPGTRLTVL.

This chain's CDR3 is CASSVEGPTSGSWNEQFF. The CDR3 nucleotides read TGTGCCAGCAGCGTAGAGGGACCGACTAGCGGGAGTTGGAATGAGCAGTTCTTC. The chain couples TRBV9 to TRBJ2-1; 12 bases are a match to TRBD2. This CDR3 is 18 amino acids long. V gave up 0 bases and J gave up 7 bases; unmatched junction bases: 11. Germline CDR1 reads SGDLS; CDR2 reads YYNGEE.